This T cell receptor beta chain appears in the sequencing data of a study of siplizumab effects on memory and regulatory T cells. CDR1 MDHEN and CDR2 SYDVKM come from the germline V gene. The CDR3 is made up of 10 amino acids. The germline V and J ends were trimmed by 8 bases and 5 bases, with 6 bases remaining between them. Only in-frame clones appear in the TCRdb table, and some are missing; sequencing was by immunoSEQ multiplex PCR. The table lists just over 60,000 clones, less than 80% of them singletons, with about 0.4% in the top ten. Material for sequencing was memory CD4+ T cells sorted from blood. The V gene is TRBV28, the J gene TRBJ1-1; D is unresolved. The TCR comes from a human donor in good health. CDR3 DNA sequence: TGTGCCAGCGCAGAAACTGAAGCTTTCTTT. It translates to CASAETEAFF.